This T cell receptor (beta chain) was recovered during a study of CD8 T cell repertoires and HIV-1 epitope variants. TCRdb keeps only in-frame clones here, not all; method: immunoSEQ multiplex PCR. The sample lists thousands of clones; around three fifths were seen once. Of note for this clone: Its antigen is still unknown.

The CDR3 consists of 18 residues. Per the germline V gene, CDR1 is SGHAT and CDR2 is FQNNGV. Trimming at V came to 0 bases and at J to 3 bases, leaving 14 bases not matched to a gene. This sequence was found in a male donor with HIV. The sequenced sample consisted of cultured CD8+ T cells derived from PBMCs. The rearrangement joins TRBV11-2 to TRBJ2-7; 7 positions agree with TRBD1. The CDR3 DNA reads TGTGCCAGCAGCTTAGAACTATCCTTGACAGGGATGAGCTACGAGCAGTACTTC. Its protein product is CASSLELSLTGMSYEQYF.